The 3 T cell receptor beta chains below come from one sample, sequenced in a study of identifying expanded T cells in peripheral blood. Assay: immunoSEQ multiplex PCR; the TCRdb copy retains only in-frame clones and omits some. The sample includes 60,000 to 65,000 clones, about 85% of them seen just once. Material: blood. The origin of the receptors is a person aged 18 to 70 in good health.

The gene calls are TRBV23-1 and TRBJ2-7; D possibly uses TRBD1 or TRBD2 (5 bases each). TRBV23-1 is placed among ORFs of uncertain function. V was clipped by 2 bases and J by 0 bases, with 20 bases between them. CDR3 length: 18 residues. Here the CDR3 reads CASSQVPRRDHSSYEQYF. The CDR3 coding sequence is TGCGCCAGCAGTCAAGTCCCGCGCAGGGACCATAGCTCCTACGAGCAGTACTTC.

This clone is a singleton in its sample. CDR3 in DNA: TGTGCCAGCAGCGTGGGGACTGATACCTACGAGCAGTACTTC. It codes for CASSVGTDTYEQYF. The chain employs TRBV9 and TRBJ2-7; possible D gene TRBD2, 6 bases. V was pared by 2 bases and J by 2 bases, with 11 bases between. The CDR3 runs 14 residues. Per the germline V gene, CDR1 is SGDLS and CDR2 is YYNGEE.

The chain is built from TRBV2 and TRBJ2-2, with 7 bases identical to TRBD2. The CDR3 is made up of 16 amino acids. CDR1 is SNHLY and CDR2 is FYNNEI in the germline V gene. The ends lost 5 bases at V and 2 bases at J; junction bases unmatched: 8. The CDR3 protein is CASSMNGGTNTGELFF. CDR3 bases: TGTGCCAGCAGTATGAACGGGGGGACTAACACCGGGGAGCTGTTTTTT.